These T cell receptor beta chains were read from a single sample in a study of cytomegalovirus exposure and HLA in healthy donors. The assay was immunoSEQ multiplex PCR, and TCRdb's table has in-frame clones only and misses some. The data contain 120,000 to 150,000 clones, roughly 86% of them singletons. Sequencing was carried out using PBMCs. All receptors come from a man aged 18 to 29 in good health and CMV-seropositive. CDR3s include the opening cysteine and the closing phenylalanine or tryptophan. Fields, in order: D gene, clone size, J gene, V gene, CDR3 DNA, CDR3 protein. D genes are given only for firm matches. Clone size is shown for a subset of rows, as once, few, many or a class of expanded clone.

D: TRBD2; size: -; J: TRBJ2-2; V: TRBV19; DNA: TGTGCCAGTAGTATGGGGGGGGCCGGGGAGCTGTTTTTT; CDR3: CASSMGGAGELFF
D: -; size: -; J: TRBJ2-1; V: TRBV7-2; DNA: TGTGCCAGCAGCTTAAATCCGAGCTCCTACAATGAGCAGTTCTTC; CDR3: CASSLNPSSYNEQFF
D: TRBD1; size: -; J: TRBJ2-2; V: TRBV7-9; DNA: TGTGCCAGCAGACATACAGGGGAAACCGGGGAGCTGTTTTTT; CDR3: CASRHTGETGELFF
D: -; size: -; J: TRBJ2-7; V: TRBV7-9; DNA: TGTGCCAGCAGCCTAGAGGAGGGGCCCTACGAGCAGTACTTC; CDR3: CASSLEEGPYEQYF
D: -; size: -; J: TRBJ2-7; V: TRBV2; DNA: TGTGCCAGCAGTAGGAACAGTGACTCCTACGAGCAGTACTTC; CDR3: CASSRNSDSYEQYF
D: TRBD1; size: -; J: TRBJ2-1; V: TRBV5-1; DNA: TGCGCCAGCAGCCCGGACAGGAGCTCCTACAATGAGCAGTTCTTC; CDR3: CASSPDRSSYNEQFF
D: -; size: few; J: TRBJ2-1; V: TRBV6-1; DNA: TGTGCCAGTGAGAAGGGAATTTCGAGGGATGAGCAGTTCTTC; CDR3: CASEKGISRDEQFF
D: TRBD2; size: once; J: TRBJ2-3; V: TRBV2; DNA: TGTGCCAGCAGTGGGGGACTAGCGGACAGCACAGATACGCAGTATTTT; CDR3: CASSGGLADSTDTQYF
D: -; size: -; J: TRBJ2-7; V: TRBV6-1; DNA: TGTGCCAGCAGTTCAGGGATAGGCTCGGGCGAGCAGTACTTC; CDR3: CASSSGIGSGEQYF
D: TRBD2; size: -; J: TRBJ2-1; V: TRBV4-1; DNA: TGCGCCAGCAGCCAGCTCTTAGCGGGGGGCATATACAATGAGCAGTTCTTC; CDR3: CASSQLLAGGIYNEQFF
D: TRBD1; size: -; J: TRBJ2-7; V: TRBV6-5; DNA: TGTGCCAGCAGCAGGGACAGCCTCTCCTACGAGCAGTACTTC; CDR3: CASSRDSLSYEQYF
D: -; size: -; J: TRBJ2-1; V: TRBV6-1; DNA: TGTGCCAGCAGTGCTTCATACAGGGAAAATGAGCAGTTCTTC; CDR3: CASSASYRENEQFF
D: TRBD1; size: -; J: TRBJ1-6; V: TRBV30; DNA: TGTGCCCGGGTAAACAGGGGGCTACTAAATTCACCCCTCCACTTT; CDR3: CARVNRGLLNSPLHF
D: -; size: -; J: TRBJ1-4; V: TRBV27; DNA: TGTGCCAGCAGTTTATTGGGGACACCTGAAAAACTGTTTTTT; CDR3: CASSLLGTPEKLFF
D: TRBD1; size: -; J: TRBJ1-4; V: TRBV2; DNA: TGTGCCAGCAGTCACACGAGGGGGACAGTTAATGAAAAACTGTTTTTT; CDR3: CASSHTRGTVNEKLFF
D: -; size: -; J: TRBJ1-4; V: TRBV9; DNA: TGTGCCAGCAGCGTAAGCGCAACTAATGAAAAACTGTTTTTT; CDR3: CASSVSATNEKLFF
D: TRBD2; size: -; J: TRBJ2-5; V: TRBV5-1; DNA: TGCGCCAGCGCAACCGGGACTAGCGGGAGTTTGAGTCAAGAGACCCAGTACTTC; CDR3: CASATGTSGSLSQETQYF
D: -; size: -; J: TRBJ1-6; V: TRBV28; DNA: TGTGCCAGCAGCCCCTCGGGGGGTCGCTTCTATAATTCACCCCTCCACTTT; CDR3: CASSPSGGRFYNSPLHF
D: -; size: -; J: TRBJ1-2; V: TRBV28; DNA: TGTGCCAGCAGCCCCGACTGGGGCTACACCTTC; CDR3: CASSPDWGYTF
D: -; size: few; J: TRBJ2-5; V: TRBV30; DNA: TGTGCCTGGAGTGGGGGCCTTCAAGAGACCCAGTACTTC; CDR3: CAWSGGLQETQYF
D: TRBD2; size: -; J: TRBJ2-3; V: TRBV27; DNA: TGTGCCAGCAGTTCCCGCGGGAGGAGCACAGATACGCAGTATTTT; CDR3: CASSSRGRSTDTQYF
D: TRBD1; size: few; J: TRBJ1-2; V: TRBV5-4; DNA: TGTGCCAGCAGCTTTAGGGACAGGGGGCGCTCGGGCTATGGCTACACCTTC; CDR3: CASSFRDRGRSGYGYTF
D: -; size: -; J: TRBJ2-5; V: TRBV5-1; DNA: TGCGCCAGCAGCGTGTACTCCTCTCCGGAGACCCAGTACTTC; CDR3: CASSVYSSPETQYF
D: -; size: -; J: TRBJ1-3; V: TRBV28; DNA: TGTGCCAGCAGTTTAGCTTCTGGAGAAGGTCACACCATATATTTT; CDR3: CASSLASGEGHTIYF
D: TRBD2; size: once; J: TRBJ2-1; V: TRBV6-1; DNA: TGTGCCAGCAGAGGAGCGGGAAATCGGGGAGAGCAGTTCTTC; CDR3: CASRGAGNRGEQFF
D: -; size: -; J: TRBJ2-5; V: TRBV6-5; DNA: TGTGCCAGCAGTTCTACTAGGTGGGTCGGGACCCAGTACTTC; CDR3: CASSSTRWVGTQYF
D: TRBD2; size: few; J: TRBJ2-2; V: TRBV15; DNA: TGTGCCACCAGCGGCAGACTAGCGCCCGGGGAGCTGTTTTTT; CDR3: CATSGRLAPGELFF
D: TRBD1; size: -; J: TRBJ1-6; V: TRBV19; DNA: TGTGCCACCCGAGAGGGGGCAATTTATAATTCACCCCTCCACTTT; CDR3: CATREGAIYNSPLHF
D: TRBD1; size: -; J: TRBJ1-5; V: TRBV6-1; DNA: TGTGCCAGCACGACAGGGGATCAGCCCCAGCATTTT; CDR3: CASTTGDQPQHF
D: -; size: -; J: TRBJ1-1; V: TRBV5-1; DNA: TGCGCCAGCAGCTCCACAGGGACTGAAGCTTTCTTT; CDR3: CASSSTGTEAFF
D: -; size: -; J: TRBJ2-1; V: TRBV7-7; DNA: TGTGCCAGCAGCTTAGGGAGGGACAGCAATGAGCAGTTCTTC; CDR3: CASSLGRDSNEQFF
D: -; size: -; J: TRBJ1-1; V: TRBV29-1; DNA: TGCAGCGTTAGGACCTTCACGGGGGGTGAAGCTTTCTTT; CDR3: CSVRTFTGGEAFF
D: -; size: -; J: TRBJ1-1; V: TRBV19; DNA: TGTGCCAGTAGTCTGGGGGCCGTGAACACTGAAGCTTTCTTT; CDR3: CASSLGAVNTEAFF